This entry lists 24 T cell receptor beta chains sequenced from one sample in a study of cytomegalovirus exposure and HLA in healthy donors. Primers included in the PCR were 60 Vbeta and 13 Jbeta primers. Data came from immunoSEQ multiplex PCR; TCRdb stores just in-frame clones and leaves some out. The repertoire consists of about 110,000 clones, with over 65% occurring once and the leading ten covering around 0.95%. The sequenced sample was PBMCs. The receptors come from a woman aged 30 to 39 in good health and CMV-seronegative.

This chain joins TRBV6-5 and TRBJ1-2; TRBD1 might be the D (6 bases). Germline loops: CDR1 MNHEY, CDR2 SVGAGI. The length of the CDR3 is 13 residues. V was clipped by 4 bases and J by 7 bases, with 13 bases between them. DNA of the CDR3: TGTGCCAGCAGTTCTCCTTCCAGGGGTGGCTACACCTTC. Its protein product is CASSSPSRGGYTF.

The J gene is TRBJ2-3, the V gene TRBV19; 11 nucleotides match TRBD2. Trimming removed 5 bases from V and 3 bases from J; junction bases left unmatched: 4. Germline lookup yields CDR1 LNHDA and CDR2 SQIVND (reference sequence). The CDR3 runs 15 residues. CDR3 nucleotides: TGTGCCAGTAGTGAGACTAGCGGGAAAACAGATACGCAGTATTTT. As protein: CASSETSGKTDTQYF.

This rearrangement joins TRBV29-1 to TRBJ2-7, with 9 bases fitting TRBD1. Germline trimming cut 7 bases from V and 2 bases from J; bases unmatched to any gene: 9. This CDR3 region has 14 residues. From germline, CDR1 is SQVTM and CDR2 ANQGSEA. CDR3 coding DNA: TGCAGCGCGAGCCGGGACAGGGAACCCTACGAGCAGTACTTC. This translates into CSASRDREPYEQYF.

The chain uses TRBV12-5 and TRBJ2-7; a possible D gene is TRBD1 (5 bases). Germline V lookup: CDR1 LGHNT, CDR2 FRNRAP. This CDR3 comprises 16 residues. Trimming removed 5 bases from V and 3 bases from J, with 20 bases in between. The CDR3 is CASGPPTRAGLYEQYF. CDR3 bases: TGTGCTAGTGGTCCACCCACCCGGGCAGGGCTCTACGAGCAGTACTTC.

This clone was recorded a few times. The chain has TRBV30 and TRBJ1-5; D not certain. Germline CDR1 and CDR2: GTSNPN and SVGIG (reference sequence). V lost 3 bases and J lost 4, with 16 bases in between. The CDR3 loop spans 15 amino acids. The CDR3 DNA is TGTGCCTGGAGCGAGGGATTTTCGGCAAATCAGCCCCAGCATTTT. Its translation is CAWSEGFSANQPQHF.

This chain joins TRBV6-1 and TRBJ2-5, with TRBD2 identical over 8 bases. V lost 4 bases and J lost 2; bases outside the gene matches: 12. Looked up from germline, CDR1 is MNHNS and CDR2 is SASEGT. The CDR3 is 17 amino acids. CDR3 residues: CASSVSGTRGPQETQYF. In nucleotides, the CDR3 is TGTGCCAGCAGTGTATCCGGGACTAGGGGACCACAAGAGACCCAGTACTTC.

In DNA, the CDR3 is TGTGCCTGGAGCACAACGGGACTGGGAAACACCATATATTTT. Protein sequence: CAWSTTGLGNTIYF. The chain links TRBV30 to TRBJ1-3; maybe TRBD1 (5 bases). The ends were cut back, 3 bases at V and 4 bases at J, with 13 bases in the middle. CDR3 length: 14 residues. In germline, CDR1 is GTSNPN, CDR2 SVGIG (reference sequence).

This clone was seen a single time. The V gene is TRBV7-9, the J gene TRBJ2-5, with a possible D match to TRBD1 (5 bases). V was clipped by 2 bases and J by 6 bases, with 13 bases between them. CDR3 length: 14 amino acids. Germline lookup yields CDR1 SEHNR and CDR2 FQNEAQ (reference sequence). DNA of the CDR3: TGTGCCAGCAGCTTACCAGACAGTGTGCAGACCCAGTACTTC. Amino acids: CASSLPDSVQTQYF.

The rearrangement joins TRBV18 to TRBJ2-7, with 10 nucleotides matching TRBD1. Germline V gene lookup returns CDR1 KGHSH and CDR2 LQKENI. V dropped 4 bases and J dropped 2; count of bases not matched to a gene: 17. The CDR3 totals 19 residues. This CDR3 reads CASSRAAVGTGVATYEQYF. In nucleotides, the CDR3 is TGTGCCAGCTCACGGGCAGCCGTCGGGACAGGGGTTGCCACCTACGAGCAGTACTTC. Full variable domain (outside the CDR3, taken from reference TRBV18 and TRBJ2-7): NAGVMQNPRHLVRRRGQEARLRCSPMKGHSHVYWYRQLPEEGLKFMVYLQKENIIDESGMPKERFSAEFPKEGPSILRIQQVVRGDSAAYFCASSRAAVGTGVATYEQYFGPGTRLTVT.

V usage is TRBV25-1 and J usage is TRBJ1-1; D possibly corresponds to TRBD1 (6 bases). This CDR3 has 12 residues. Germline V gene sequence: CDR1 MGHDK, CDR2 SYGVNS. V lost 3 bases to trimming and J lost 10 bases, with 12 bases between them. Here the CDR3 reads CASSETGLRAFF. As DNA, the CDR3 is TGTGCCAGCAGTGAGACAGGCCTGCGAGCTTTCTTT.

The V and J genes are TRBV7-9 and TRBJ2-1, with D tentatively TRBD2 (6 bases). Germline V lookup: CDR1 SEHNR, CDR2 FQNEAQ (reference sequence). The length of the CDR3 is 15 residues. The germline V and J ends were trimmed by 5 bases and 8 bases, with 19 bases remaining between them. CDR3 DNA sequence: TGTGCCAGCAGCCCGTTCTCGGGGGTCAGAGATGAGCAGTTCTTC. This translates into CASSPFSGVRDEQFF. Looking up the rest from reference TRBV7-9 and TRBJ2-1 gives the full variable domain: DTGVSQNPRHKITKRGQNVTFRCDPISEHNRLYWYRQTLGQGPEFLTYFQNEAQLEKSRLLSDRFSAERPKGSFSTLEIQRTEQGDSAMYLCASSPFSGVRDEQFFGPGTRLTVL.

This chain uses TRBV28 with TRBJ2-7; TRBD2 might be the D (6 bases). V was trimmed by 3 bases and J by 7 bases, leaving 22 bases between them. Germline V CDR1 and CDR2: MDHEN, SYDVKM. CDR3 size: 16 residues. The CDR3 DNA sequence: TGTGCCAGCAGTTTTGTTCGTGGGAGGACCATTTGGGAGCAGTACTTC. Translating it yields CASSFVRGRTIWEQYF. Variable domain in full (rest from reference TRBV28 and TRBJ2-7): DVKVTQSSRYLVKRTGEKVFLECVQDMDHENMFWYRQDPGLGLRLIYFSYDVKMKEKGDIPEGYSVSREKKERFSLILESASTNQTSMYLCASSFVRGRTIWEQYFGPGTRLTVT.

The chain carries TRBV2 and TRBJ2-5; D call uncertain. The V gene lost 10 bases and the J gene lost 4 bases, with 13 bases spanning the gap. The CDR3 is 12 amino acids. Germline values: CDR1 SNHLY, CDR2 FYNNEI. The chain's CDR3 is CATTVRRETQYF. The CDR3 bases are TGTGCCACCACGGTTAGAAGAGAGACCCAGTACTTC. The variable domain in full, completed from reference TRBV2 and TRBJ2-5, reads EPEVTQTPSHQVTQMGQEVILRCVPISNHLYFYWYRQILGQKVEFLVSFYNNEISEKSEIFDDQFSVERPDGSNFTLKIRSTKLEDSAMYFCATTVRRETQYFGPGTRLLVL.

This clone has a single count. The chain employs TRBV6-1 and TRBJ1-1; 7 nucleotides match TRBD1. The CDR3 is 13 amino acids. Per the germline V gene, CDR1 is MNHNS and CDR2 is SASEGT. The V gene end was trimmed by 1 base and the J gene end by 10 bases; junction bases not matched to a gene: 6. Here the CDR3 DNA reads TGTGCCAGCAGTGAAGGATCGACAGGGACAGCTTTCTTT. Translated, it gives CASSEGSTGTAFF.

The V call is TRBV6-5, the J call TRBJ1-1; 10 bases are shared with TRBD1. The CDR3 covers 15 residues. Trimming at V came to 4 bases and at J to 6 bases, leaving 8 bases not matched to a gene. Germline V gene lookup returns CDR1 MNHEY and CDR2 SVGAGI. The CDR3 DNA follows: TGTGCCAGCAGTTTCCCGGGACAGGGGACTCCTGAAGCTTTCTTT. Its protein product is CASSFPGQGTPEAFF.

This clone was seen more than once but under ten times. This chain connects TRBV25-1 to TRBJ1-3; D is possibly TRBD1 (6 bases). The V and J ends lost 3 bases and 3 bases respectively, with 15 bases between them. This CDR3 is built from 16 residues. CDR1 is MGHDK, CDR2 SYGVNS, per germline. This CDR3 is CASSDWGGANGNTIYF. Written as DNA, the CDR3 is TGTGCCAGCAGTGACTGGGGGGGCGCCAATGGAAACACCATATATTTT.

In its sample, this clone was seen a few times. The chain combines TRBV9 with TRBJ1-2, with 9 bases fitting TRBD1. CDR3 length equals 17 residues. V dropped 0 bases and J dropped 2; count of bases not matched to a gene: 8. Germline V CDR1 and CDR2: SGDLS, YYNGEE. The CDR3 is CASSVDLQGALNYGYTF. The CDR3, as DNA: TGTGCCAGCAGCGTAGACTTACAGGGGGCGCTGAACTATGGCTACACCTTC.

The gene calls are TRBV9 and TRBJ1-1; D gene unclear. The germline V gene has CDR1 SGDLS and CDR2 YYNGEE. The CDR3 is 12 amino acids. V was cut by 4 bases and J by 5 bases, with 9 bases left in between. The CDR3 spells CASSPEWTEAFF. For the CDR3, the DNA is TGTGCCAGCAGCCCCGAGTGGACTGAAGCTTTCTTT.

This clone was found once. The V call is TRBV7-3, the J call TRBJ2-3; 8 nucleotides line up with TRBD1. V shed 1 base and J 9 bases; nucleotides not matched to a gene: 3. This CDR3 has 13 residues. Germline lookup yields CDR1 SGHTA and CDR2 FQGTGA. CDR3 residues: CASSLNQGATQYF. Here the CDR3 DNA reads TGTGCCAGCAGCTTAAACCAGGGGGCCACGCAGTATTTT.

CDR3 sequence reads: CASSFGTGTGTTDTQYF. CDR3 nucleotide sequence: TGCGCCAGCAGCTTCGGGACTGGGACAGGGACCACAGATACGCAGTATTTT. The V call is TRBV5-1, the J call TRBJ2-3; 9 positions agree with TRBD1. Losses at the gene ends were 2 bases for V and 2 bases for J; bases not matched to a gene: 9. The germline V gene has CDR1 SGHRS and CDR2 YFSETQ. This CDR3 is 17 amino acids long.

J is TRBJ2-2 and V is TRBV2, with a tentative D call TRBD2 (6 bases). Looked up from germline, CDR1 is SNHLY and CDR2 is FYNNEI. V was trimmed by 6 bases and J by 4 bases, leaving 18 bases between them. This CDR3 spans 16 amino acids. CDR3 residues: CASRGLAEEITGELFF. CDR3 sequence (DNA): TGTGCCAGCAGGGGTTTAGCGGAGGAGATCACCGGGGAGCTGTTTTTT.

This CDR3 is CASSNRGCGEKLFF. As DNA, the CDR3 is TGTGCCAGCAGTAACAGGGGATGTGGTGAAAAACTGTTTTTT. The chain links TRBV21-1 to TRBJ1-4; whether TRBD1, the table's D call, matches the DNA was not checked. TRBV21-1 is classified as a pseudogene. The CDR3 covers 14 residues.

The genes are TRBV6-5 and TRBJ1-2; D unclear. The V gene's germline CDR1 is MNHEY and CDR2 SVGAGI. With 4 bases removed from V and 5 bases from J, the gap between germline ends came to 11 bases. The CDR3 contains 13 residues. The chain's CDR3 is CASSFSGSYGYTF. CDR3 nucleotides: TGTGCCAGCAGTTTTTCGGGATCGTATGGCTACACCTTC.

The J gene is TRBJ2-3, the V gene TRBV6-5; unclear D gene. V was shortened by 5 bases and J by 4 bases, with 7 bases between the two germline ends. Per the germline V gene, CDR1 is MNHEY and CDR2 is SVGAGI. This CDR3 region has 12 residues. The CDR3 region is CASSHQSDTQYF. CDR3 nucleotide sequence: TGTGCCAGCAGTCATCAGTCAGATACGCAGTATTTT.